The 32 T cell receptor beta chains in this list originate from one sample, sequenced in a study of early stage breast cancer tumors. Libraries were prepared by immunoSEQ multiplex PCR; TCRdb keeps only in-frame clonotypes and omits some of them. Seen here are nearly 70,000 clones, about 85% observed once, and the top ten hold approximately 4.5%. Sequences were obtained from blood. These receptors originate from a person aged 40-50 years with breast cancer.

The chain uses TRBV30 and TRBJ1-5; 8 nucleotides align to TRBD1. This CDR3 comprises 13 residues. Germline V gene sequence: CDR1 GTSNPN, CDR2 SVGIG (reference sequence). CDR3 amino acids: CATGQGFGQPQHF. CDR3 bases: TGTGCTACAGGACAGGGCTTCGGTCAGCCCCAGCATTTT.

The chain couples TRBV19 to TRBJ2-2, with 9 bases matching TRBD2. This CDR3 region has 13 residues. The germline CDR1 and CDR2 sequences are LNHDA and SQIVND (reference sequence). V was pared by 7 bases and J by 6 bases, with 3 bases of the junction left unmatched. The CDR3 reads CASKVAGAGELFF. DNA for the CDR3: TGTGCCAGTAAGGTAGCGGGGGCCGGGGAGCTGTTTTTT. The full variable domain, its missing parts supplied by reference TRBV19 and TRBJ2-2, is DGGITQSPKYLFRKEGQNVTLSCEQNLNHDAMYWYRQDPGQGLRLIYYSQIVNDFQKGDIAEGYSVSREKKESFPLTVTSAQKNPTAFYLCASKVAGAGELFFGEGSRLTVL.

In DNA form, the CDR3 reads TGTGCCAGCAGCCAAGACTCCACGGCACTACCCTTTTTCTCTGGGGCCAACGTCCTGACTTTC. It is translated as CASSQDSTALPFFSGANVLTF. V usage is TRBV14 and J usage is TRBJ2-6; D is uncertain. Between the trimmed V and J ends, which lost 0 bases and 0 bases, there was a span of 21 bases. The CDR3 spans 21 residues. CDR1 and CDR2 from the germline V gene are SGHDN and FVKESK.

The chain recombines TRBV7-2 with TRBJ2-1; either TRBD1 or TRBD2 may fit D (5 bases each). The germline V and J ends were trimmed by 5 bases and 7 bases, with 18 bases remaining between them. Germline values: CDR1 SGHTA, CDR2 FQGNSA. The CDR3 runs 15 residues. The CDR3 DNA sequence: TGTGCCAGCAGCCCTAACCCCAGGGACGGGAATGAGCAGTTCTTC. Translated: CASSPNPRDGNEQFF.

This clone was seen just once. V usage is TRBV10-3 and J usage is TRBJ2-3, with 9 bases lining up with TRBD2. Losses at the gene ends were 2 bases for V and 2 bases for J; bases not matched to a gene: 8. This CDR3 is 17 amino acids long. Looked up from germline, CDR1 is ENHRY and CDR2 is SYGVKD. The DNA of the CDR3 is TGTGCCATCAGTGAGCGCGGGAGGGCCGGGATCACAGATACGCAGTATTTT. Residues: CAISERGRAGITDTQYF.

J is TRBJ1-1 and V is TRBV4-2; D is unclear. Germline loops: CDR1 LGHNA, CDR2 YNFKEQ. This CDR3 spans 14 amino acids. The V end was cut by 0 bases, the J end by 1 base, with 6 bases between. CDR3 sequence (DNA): TGTGCCAGCAGCCAAGAGCGGGGGAACACTGAAGCTTTCTTT. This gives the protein CASSQERGNTEAFF.

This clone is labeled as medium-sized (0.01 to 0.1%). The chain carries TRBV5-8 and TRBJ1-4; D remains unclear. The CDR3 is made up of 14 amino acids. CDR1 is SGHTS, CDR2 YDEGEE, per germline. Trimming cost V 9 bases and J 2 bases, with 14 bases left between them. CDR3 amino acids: CATSSGRTNEKLFF. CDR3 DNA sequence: TGTGCCACTTCGTCTGGACGCACTAATGAAAAACTGTTTTTT.

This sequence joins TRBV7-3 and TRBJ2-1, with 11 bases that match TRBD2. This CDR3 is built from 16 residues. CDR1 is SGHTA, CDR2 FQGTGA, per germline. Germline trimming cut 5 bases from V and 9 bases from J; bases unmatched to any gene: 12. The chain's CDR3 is CASSPRLAGSLSEQFF. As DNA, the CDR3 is TGTGCCAGCAGCCCCCGACTAGCGGGATCCCTCAGTGAGCAGTTCTTC.

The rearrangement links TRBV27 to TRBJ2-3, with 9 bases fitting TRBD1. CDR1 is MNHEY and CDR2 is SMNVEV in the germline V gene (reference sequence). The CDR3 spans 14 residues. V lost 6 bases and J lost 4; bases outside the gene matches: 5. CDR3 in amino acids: CASSRDRVSDTQYF. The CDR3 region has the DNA TGTGCCAGCAGCCGGGACAGGGTCTCAGATACGCAGTATTTT.

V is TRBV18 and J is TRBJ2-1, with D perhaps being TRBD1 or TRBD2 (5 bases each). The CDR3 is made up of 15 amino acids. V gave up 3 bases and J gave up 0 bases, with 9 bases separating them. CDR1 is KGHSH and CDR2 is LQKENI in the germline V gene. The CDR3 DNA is TGTGCCAGCTCACCGGGACGGAACTCCTACAATGAGCAGTTCTTC. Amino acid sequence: CASSPGRNSYNEQFF.

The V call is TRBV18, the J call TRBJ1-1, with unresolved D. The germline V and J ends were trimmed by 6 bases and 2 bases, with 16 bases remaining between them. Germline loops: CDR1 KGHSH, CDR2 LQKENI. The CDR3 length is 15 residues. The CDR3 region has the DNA TGTGCCAGCTCGGCGGAGGGAACCATTAACACTGAAGCTTTCTTT. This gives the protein CASSAEGTINTEAFF.

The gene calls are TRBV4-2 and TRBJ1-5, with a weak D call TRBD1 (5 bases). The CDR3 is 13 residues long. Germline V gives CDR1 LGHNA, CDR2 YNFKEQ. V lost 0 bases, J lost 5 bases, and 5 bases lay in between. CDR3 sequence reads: CASSQEGDQPQHF. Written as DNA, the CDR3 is TGTGCCAGCAGCCAAGAGGGGGATCAGCCCCAGCATTTT.

CDR3 DNA sequence: TGTGCCAGCAGTTACCCGGGACGGCTAAACACTGAAGCTTTCTTT. This codes for CASSYPGRLNTEAFF. V usage is TRBV6-5 and J usage is TRBJ1-1; tentative D call: TRBD1 (5 bases). V lost 2 bases and J lost 2, with 12 bases in between. The germline gives CDR1 MNHEY, CDR2 SVGAGI. The CDR3 covers 15 residues.

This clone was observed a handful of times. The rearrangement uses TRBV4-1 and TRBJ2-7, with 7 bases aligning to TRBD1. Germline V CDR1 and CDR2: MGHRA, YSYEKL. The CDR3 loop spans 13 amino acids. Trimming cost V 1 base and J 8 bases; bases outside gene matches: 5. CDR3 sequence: CASSQVDRVKQYF. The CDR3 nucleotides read TGCGCCAGCAGCCAAGTTGACAGGGTAAAGCAGTACTTC.

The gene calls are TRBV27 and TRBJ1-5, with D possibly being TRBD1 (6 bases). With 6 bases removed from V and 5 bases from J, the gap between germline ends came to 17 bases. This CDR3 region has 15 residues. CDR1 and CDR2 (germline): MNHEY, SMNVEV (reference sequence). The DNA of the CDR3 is TGTGCCAGCAGCGCGGTGGGGGCAGGGCATCAGCCCCAGCATTTT. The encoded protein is CASSAVGAGHQPQHF.

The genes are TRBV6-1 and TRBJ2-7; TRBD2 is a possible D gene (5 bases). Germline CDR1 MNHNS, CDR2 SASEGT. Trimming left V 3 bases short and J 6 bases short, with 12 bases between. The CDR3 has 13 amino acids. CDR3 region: CASSEGRESEQYF. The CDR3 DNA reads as TGTGCCAGCAGTGAGGGAAGGGAGTCCGAGCAGTACTTC.

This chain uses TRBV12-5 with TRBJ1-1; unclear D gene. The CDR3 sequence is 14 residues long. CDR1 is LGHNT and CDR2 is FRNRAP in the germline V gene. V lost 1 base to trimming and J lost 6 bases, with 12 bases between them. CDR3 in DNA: TGTGCTAGTGGTTTGGGCCCCCTCTCTTCTGAAGCTTTCTTT. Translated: CASGLGPLSSEAFF.

This CDR3 is CASSVARVYYEQYF. In DNA form, the CDR3 reads TGTGCCAGCAGTGTTGCAAGGGTGTACTACGAGCAGTACTTC. V gene TRBV2 combines with J gene TRBJ2-7, with D unclear. Deletions cut 4 bases from V and 3 bases from J, with 13 bases between. This CDR3 region has 14 residues. Germline V gene sequence: CDR1 SNHLY, CDR2 FYNNEI.

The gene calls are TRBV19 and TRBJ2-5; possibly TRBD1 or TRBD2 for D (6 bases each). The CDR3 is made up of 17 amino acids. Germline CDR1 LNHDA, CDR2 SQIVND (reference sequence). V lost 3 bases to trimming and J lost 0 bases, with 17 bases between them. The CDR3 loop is CASSIKGRGLYQETQYF. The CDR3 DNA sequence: TGTGCCAGTAGTATTAAGGGCAGGGGACTTTACCAAGAGACCCAGTACTTC.

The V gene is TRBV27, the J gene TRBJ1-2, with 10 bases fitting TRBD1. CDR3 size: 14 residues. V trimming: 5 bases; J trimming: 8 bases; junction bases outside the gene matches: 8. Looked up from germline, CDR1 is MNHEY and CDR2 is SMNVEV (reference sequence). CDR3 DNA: TGTGCCAGCAGTCCCGGGACAGGGGTGGAGGGCTACACCTTC. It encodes CASSPGTGVEGYTF.

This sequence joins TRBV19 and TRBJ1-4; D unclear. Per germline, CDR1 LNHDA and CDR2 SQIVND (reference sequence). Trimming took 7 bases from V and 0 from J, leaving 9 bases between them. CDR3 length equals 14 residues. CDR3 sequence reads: CASTRGATNEKLFF. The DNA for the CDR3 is TGTGCCAGTACCCGGGGTGCAACTAATGAAAAACTGTTTTTT.

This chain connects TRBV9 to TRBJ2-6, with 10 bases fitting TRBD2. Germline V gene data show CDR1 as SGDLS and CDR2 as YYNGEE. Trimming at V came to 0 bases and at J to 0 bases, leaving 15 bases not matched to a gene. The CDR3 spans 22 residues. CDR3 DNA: TGTGCCAGCAGCGTAGTTGGAGCGGGAGGGTCCCCTGGCCACTCTGGGGCCAACGTCCTGACTTTC. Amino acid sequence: CASSVVGAGGSPGHSGANVLTF.

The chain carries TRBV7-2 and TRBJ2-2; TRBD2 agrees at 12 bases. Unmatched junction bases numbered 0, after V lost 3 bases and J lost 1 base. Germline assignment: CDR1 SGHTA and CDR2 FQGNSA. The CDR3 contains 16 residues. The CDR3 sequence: CASSLGLAGNTGELFF. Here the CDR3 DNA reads TGTGCCAGCAGCTTGGGACTAGCGGGGAACACCGGGGAGCTGTTTTTT.

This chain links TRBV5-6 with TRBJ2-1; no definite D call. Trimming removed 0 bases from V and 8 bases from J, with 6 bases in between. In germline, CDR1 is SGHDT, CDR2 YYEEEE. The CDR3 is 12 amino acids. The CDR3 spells CASSLGVDEQFF. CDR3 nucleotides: TGTGCCAGCAGCTTGGGAGTGGATGAGCAGTTCTTC.

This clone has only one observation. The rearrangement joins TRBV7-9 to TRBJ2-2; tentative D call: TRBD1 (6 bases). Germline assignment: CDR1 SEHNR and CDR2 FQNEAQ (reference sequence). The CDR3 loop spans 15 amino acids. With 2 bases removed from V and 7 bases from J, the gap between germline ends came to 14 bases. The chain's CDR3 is CASSLSGAVHGELFF. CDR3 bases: TGTGCCAGCAGCTTATCAGGGGCAGTACACGGGGAGCTGTTTTTT.

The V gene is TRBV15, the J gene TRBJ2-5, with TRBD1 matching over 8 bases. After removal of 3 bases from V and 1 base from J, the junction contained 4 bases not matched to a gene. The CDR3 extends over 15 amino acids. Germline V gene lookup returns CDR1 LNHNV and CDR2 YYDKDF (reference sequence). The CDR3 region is CATSSFGQGQETQYF. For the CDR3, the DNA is TGTGCCACCAGCAGCTTCGGACAGGGCCAAGAGACCCAGTACTTC. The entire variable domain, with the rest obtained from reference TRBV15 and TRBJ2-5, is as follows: DAMVIQNPRYQVTQFGKPVTLSCSQTLNHNVMYWYQQKSSQAPKLLFHYYDKDFNNEADTPDNFQSRRPNTSFCFLDIRSPGLGDTAMYLCATSSFGQGQETQYFGPGTRLLVL.

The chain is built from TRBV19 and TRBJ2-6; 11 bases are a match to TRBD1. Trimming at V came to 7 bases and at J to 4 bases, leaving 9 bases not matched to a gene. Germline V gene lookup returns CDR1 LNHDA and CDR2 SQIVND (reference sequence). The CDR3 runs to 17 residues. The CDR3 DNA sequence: TGTGCCAGTATTCGGACAGGGGGCGCAAGAGGGGCCAACGTCCTGACTTTC. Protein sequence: CASIRTGGARGANVLTF. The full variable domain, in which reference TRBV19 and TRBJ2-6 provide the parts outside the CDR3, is DGGITQSPKYLFRKEGQNVTLSCEQNLNHDAMYWYRQDPGQGLRLIYYSQIVNDFQKGDIAEGYSVSREKKESFPLTVTSAQKNPTAFYLCASIRTGGARGANVLTFGAGSRLTVL.

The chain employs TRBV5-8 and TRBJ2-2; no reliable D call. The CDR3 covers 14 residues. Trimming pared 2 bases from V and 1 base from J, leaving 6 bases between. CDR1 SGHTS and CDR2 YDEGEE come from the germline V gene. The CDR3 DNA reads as TGTGCCAGCAGCTTCCTCCGGAACACCGGGGAGCTGTTTTTT. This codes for CASSFLRNTGELFF.

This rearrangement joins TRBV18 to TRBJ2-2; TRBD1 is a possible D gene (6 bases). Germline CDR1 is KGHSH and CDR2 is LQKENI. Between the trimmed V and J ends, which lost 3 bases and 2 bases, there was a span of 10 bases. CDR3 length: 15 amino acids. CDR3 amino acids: CASSPGQINTGELFF. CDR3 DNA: TGTGCCAGCTCACCGGGACAAATTAACACCGGGGAGCTGTTTTTT.

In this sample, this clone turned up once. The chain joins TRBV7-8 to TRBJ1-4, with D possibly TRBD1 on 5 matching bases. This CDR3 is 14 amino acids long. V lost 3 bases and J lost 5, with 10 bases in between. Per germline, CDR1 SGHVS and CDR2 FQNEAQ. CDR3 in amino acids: CASSFGQVNEKLFF. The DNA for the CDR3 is TGTGCCAGCAGCTTTGGACAAGTAAATGAAAAACTGTTTTTT.

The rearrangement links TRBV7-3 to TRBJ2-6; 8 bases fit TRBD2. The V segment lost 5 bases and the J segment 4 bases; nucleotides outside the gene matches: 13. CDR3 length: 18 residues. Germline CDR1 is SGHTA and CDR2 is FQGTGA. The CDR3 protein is CASSPTSGSSSGANVLTF. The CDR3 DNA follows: TGTGCCAGCAGCCCCACTAGCGGCAGCAGTTCCGGGGCCAACGTCCTGACTTTC.

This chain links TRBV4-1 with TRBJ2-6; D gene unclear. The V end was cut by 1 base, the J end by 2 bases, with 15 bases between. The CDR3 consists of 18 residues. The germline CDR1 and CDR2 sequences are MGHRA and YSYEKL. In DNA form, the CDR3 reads TGCGCCAGCAGCCAAGCGCCCACCACGAGGCCTGGGGCCAACGTCCTGACTTTC. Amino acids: CASSQAPTTRPGANVLTF.